This T cell receptor (beta chain) is drawn from a study of blood T cell repertoires in COVID-19. Looking at the study overall: The United States, Italy and Spain supplied acute and convalescent COVID-19 samples. Sample material is recorded as cDNA or gDNA derived from T cells, B-cell-depleted T cells, or PBMCs.

CDR3 length: 14 amino acids. Per the germline V gene, CDR1 is MNHEY and CDR2 is SVGEGT. V shed 5 bases, J shed 2 bases, and the junction held 6 bases outside the gene matches. Profiled with immunoSEQ multiplex PCR; TCRdb holds only in-frame clones, not every one. The sample contains over 200,000 clones, 89% of which appear only once. This clonotype was obtained from a man aged 55 to 69 who had recovered from COVID-19. Sequencing input: peripheral blood. The V and J genes are TRBV6-2 or TRBV6-3 and TRBJ2-7, with TRBD2 matching 7 bases. In DNA form, the CDR3 reads TGTGCCAGCAGTGCACTAGCGCGAACCTACGAGCAGTACTTC. Amino acid sequence: CASSALARTYEQYF.